The 12 T cell receptor beta chains below come from one sample, sequenced in a study of blood T cell repertoires in COVID-19. Here immunoSEQ multiplex PCR was the method, and the copy in TCRdb shows in-frame clones only, minus some. This repertoire shows 350,000 to 450,000 clones, approximately 81% found once; its top ten account for 3% to 4%. Sequencing was carried out using peripheral blood. These receptors came from a woman aged 18-29 years with acute or convalescent COVID-19.

Here the CDR3 reads CASSVGLLTDTQYF. DNA for the CDR3: TGTGCCAGCAGCGTAGGACTACTCACAGATACGCAGTATTTT. The J gene is TRBJ2-3, the V gene TRBV6-5, with D maybe TRBD2 (6 bases). The CDR3 loop spans 14 amino acids. V was clipped by 6 bases and J by 2 bases, with 12 bases between them. CDR1 is MNHEY and CDR2 is SVGAGI in the germline V gene.

The V call is TRBV20-1, the J call TRBJ1-1; 9 bases align to TRBD1. With V trimmed by 3 bases and J by 6 bases, 8 bases remained unmatched. The CDR3 has 14 amino acids. Germline V lookup: CDR1 DFQATT, CDR2 SNEGSKA (reference sequence). The CDR3 bases are TGCAGTGCTAGTAGGACGGACAGGGGCTCTGAAGCTTTCTTT. Its protein product is CSASRTDRGSEAFF.

This clone appeared a few times. This chain connects TRBV4-1 to TRBJ1-2; the D is unclear. Trimming shortened V by 4 bases and J by 3 bases, and 15 bases separated the two germline ends. Germline assignment: CDR1 MGHRA and CDR2 YSYEKL. There are 15 residues in the CDR3. CDR3 sequence (DNA): TGCGCCAGCAGCCTCGAGGAGGGAGCGGACTATGGCTACACCTTC. Protein: CASSLEEGADYGYTF.

The chain employs TRBV28 and TRBJ1-6; 7 positions match TRBD1. This CDR3 region has 14 residues. V gave up 7 bases and J gave up 13 bases; unmatched junction bases: 13. Germline values: CDR1 MDHEN, CDR2 SYDVKM. The CDR3 loop reads CASIRGQLPSPLHF. In DNA form, the CDR3 reads TGTGCCAGCATCCGGGGACAGCTGCCCTCCCCCCTCCACTTT.

The V and J genes are TRBV7-9 and TRBJ1-5; 9 bases match TRBD1. Germline lookup yields CDR1 SEHNR and CDR2 FQNEAQ (reference sequence). V gave up 4 bases and J gave up 0 bases; unmatched junction bases: 7. The CDR3 contains 17 residues. The DNA of the CDR3 is TGTGCCAGCAGCTCCCACAGGGGGCTAGATAGCAATCAGCCCCAGCATTTT. Translating gives CASSSHRGLDSNQPQHF.

V usage is TRBV5-5 and J usage is TRBJ1-5; no reliable D call. This CDR3 comprises 16 residues. The germline V gene has CDR1 SGHKS and CDR2 YYEKEE (reference sequence). V was clipped by 5 bases and J by 7 bases, with 22 bases between them. The CDR3 reads CASRTFDDTSGQPQHF. CDR3 DNA: TGTGCCAGCAGAACTTTCGACGACACGTCAGGCCAGCCCCAGCATTTT.

The rearrangement uses TRBV11-2 and TRBJ2-1, with TRBD1 matching 8 bases. After removal of 1 base from V and 7 bases from J, the junction contained 6 bases not matched to a gene. There are 15 residues in the CDR3. Germline lookup yields CDR1 SGHAT and CDR2 FQNNGV. The CDR3 DNA is TGTGCCAGCAGCTTAGGACAGGGGTATGAAAATGAGCAGTTCTTC. The encoded protein is CASSLGQGYENEQFF.

This rearrangement joins TRBV12-5 to TRBJ1-6; 7 bases map to TRBD1. V lost 0 bases, J lost 0 bases, and 5 bases stayed unmatched. This CDR3 region has 18 residues. The germline V gene encodes CDR1 LGHNT and CDR2 FRNRAP. In DNA form, the CDR3 reads TGTGCTAGTGGTTTGGTTACAGGGGCCCTCTCCTATAATTCACCCCTCCACTTT. It specifies CASGLVTGALSYNSPLHF.

The gene calls are TRBV6-2 or TRBV6-3 and TRBJ2-3; tentatively, D is TRBD2 (6 bases). This CDR3 is 15 amino acids long. V was trimmed by 3 bases and J by 1 base, leaving 11 bases between them. CDR1 is MNHEY, CDR2 SVGEGT, per germline. The CDR3 reads CASSYYGGGTDTQYF. DNA for the CDR3: TGTGCCAGCAGTTATTACGGGGGAGGCACAGATACGCAGTATTTT.

This clone showed up just once. CDR3 region: CASGRTGSGEAFF. In DNA form, the CDR3 reads TGTGCCAGCGGTCGGACAGGGTCGGGGGAAGCTTTCTTT. V and J are TRBV28 and TRBJ1-1; 8 nucleotides agree with TRBD1. The CDR3 has 13 residues. Germline CDR1 and CDR2: MDHEN and SYDVKM. J gave up 8 bases and V 8 bases, and 10 bases lay outside the gene matches. Full variable domain (remainder filled in from reference TRBV28 and TRBJ1-1): DVKVTQSSRYLVKRTGEKVFLECVQDMDHENMFWYRQDPGLGLRLIYFSYDVKMKEKGDIPEGYSVSREKKERFSLILESASTNQTSMYLCASGRTGSGEAFFGQGTRLTVV.

The V call is TRBV3-1 (or the pseudogene TRBV3-2), the J call TRBJ2-1, with 7 bases that match TRBD2. The ends lost 8 bases at V and 6 bases at J; junction bases unmatched: 4. The CDR3 spans 12 residues. Germline CDR1 LGHDT, CDR2 YNNKEL (reference sequence). The CDR3 is CASSRGSNEQFF. The DNA for the CDR3 is TGTGCCAGCTCCCGCGGGAGCAATGAGCAGTTCTTC.

V gene TRBV5-1 combines with J gene TRBJ1-5; weak D call: TRBD1 (6 bases). Trimming pared 1 base from V and 4 bases from J, leaving 12 bases between. The CDR3 is 15 amino acids. The V gene's germline CDR1 is SGHRS and CDR2 YFSETQ. CDR3 loop: CASSLHGGANQPQHF. The CDR3 nucleotides read TGCGCCAGCAGCTTGCACGGGGGGGCGAATCAGCCCCAGCATTTT.